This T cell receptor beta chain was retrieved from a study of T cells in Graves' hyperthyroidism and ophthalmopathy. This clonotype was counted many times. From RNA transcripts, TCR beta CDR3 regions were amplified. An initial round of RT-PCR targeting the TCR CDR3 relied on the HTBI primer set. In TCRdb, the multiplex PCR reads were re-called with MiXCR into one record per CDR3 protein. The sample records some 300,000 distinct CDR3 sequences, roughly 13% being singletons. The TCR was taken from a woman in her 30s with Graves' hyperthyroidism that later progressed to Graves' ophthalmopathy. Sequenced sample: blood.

The CDR3 region is CASSLSASGILGQYF. CDR3 DNA sequence: TGTGCCAGCAGCTTATCGGCTAGCGGGATTTTAGGGCAGTACTTC. The rearrangement uses TRBV7-9 and TRBJ2-7; 9 bases agree with TRBD2. CDR3 length: 15 residues. Trimming removed 2 bases from V and 9 bases from J; junction bases left unmatched: 11. Per the germline V gene, CDR1 is SEHNR and CDR2 is FQNEAQ (reference sequence).